The T cell receptor beta chain described here comes from a study of CD8 T cells in Susac syndrome. An input of roughly 0.45 to 1 ug of RNA was subjected to reverse transcription using random hexamers. TCR beta CDR3 was amplified by immunoSEQ covering 54 Vbeta and 13 Jbeta. MiXCR, applied by TCRdb to the immunoSEQ multiplex PCR reads, yields one record per CDR3 protein. The repertoire holds about 400,000 distinct CDR3 sequences, around 83% seen once, with about 0.12% in the top ten. General study points: The relatively small number of individuals in the TCR sequencing and HLA analysis was acknowledged by the study.

In this sample, this clonotype turned up a few times. The antigen is unknown. This CDR3 is built from 16 residues. With V trimmed by 4 bases and J by 1 base, 10 bases remained unmatched. Germline CDR1 is SGHRS and CDR2 is YFSETQ. Patients with stable or active relapsing-remitting disease, all of them treatment-naive, made up the multiple sclerosis controls. Negative isolation was used for CD8+ and CD4+ T cells, and FACS enrichment was applied to TEMRA cells. This rearrangement joins TRBV5-1 to TRBJ2-7, with 8 bases lining up with TRBD1. This receptor was obtained from a human donor with multiple sclerosis. Source material: CD8+ T cells from PBMCs. The CDR3 reads CASSPMDRVLSYEQYF. In DNA, the CDR3 is TGCGCCAGCAGCCCGATGGACAGGGTATTATCCTACGAGCAGTACTTC.